This T cell receptor beta chain was retrieved from a study of CD8+ T cells in alopecia areata. Points on this clone: Its target is not known.

The treatment: oral pan-JAK inhibitor, 5-10 mg twice daily. The sorting of PBMCs gave CD4+ and CD8+ T cells. V was clipped by 5 bases and J by 5 bases, with 13 bases between them. Germline CDR1 reads SGHTA; CDR2 reads FQGTGA. This CDR3 is 13 amino acids long. Once RNA had been extracted, it was reverse transcribed into cDNA to act as the sequencing template. The data were produced by immunoSEQ multiplex PCR, yet TCRdb's version contains in-frame clones alone and is incomplete. The sample lists 90,000 to 150,000 clones, about 50% occurring once. Study-level points and caveats: Resident alphabeta T cells of normal skin are also sequenced in scalp samples. Any link of baseline CD8+ expansion to response, resting on one nonresponder, remains uncertain.

This chain connects TRBV7-3 to TRBJ2-7; the D gene is possibly TRBD2 (5 bases). This TCR came from a human donor with alopecia areata. The input for sequencing was CD4+ T cells sorted from blood, taken at week 4, from a patient treated with tofacitinib. This CDR3 is CASSDGGADEQYF. The CDR3 DNA reads as TGTGCCAGCAGCGACGGAGGTGCGGACGAGCAGTACTTC.